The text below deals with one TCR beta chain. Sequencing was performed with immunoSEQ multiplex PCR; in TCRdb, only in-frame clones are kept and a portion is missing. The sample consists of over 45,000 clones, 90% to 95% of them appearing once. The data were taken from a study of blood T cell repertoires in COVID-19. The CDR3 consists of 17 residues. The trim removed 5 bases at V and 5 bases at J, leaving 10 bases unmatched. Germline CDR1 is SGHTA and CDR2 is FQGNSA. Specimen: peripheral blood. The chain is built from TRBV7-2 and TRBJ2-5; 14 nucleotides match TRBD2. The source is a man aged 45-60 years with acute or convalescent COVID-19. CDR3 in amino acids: CASSPSSGLAGVETQYF. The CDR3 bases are TGTGCCAGCAGCCCCTCCTCGGGACTAGCGGGAGTGGAGACCCAGTACTTC.